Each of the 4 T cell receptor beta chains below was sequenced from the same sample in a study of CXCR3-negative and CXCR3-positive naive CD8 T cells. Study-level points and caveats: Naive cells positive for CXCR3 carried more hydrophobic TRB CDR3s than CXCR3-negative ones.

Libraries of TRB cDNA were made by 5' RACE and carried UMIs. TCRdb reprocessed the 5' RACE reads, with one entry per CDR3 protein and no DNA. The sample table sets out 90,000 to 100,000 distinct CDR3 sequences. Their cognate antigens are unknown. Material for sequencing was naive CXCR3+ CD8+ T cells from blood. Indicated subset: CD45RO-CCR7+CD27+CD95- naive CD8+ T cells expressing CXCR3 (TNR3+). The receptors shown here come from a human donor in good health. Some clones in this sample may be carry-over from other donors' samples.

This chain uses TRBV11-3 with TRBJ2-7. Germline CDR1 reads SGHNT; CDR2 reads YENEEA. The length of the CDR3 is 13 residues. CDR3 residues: CASSPMGPYEQYF.

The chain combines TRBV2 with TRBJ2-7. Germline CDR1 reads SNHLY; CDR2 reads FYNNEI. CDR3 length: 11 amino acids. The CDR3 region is CASKGAPEQYF.

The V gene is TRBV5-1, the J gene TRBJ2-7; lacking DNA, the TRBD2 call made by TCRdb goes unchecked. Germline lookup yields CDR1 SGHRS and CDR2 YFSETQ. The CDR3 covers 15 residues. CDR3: CASSLGREVAYEQYF.

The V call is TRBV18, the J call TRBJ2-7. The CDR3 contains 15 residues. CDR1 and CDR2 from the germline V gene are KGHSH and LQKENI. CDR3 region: CASSPEVTDYYEQYF.